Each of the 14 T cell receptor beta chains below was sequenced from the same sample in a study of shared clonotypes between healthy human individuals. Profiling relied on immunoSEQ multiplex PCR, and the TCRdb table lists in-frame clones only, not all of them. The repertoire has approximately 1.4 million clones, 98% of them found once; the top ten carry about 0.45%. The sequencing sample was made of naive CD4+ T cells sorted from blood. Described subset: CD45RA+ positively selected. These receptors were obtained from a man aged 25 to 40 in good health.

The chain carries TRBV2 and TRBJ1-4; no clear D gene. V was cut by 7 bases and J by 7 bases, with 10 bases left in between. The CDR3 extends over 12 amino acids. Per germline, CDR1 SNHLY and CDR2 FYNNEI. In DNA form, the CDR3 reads TGTGCCAGCAATGGTTGGGGTGAAAAACTGTTTTTT. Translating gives CASNGWGEKLFF.

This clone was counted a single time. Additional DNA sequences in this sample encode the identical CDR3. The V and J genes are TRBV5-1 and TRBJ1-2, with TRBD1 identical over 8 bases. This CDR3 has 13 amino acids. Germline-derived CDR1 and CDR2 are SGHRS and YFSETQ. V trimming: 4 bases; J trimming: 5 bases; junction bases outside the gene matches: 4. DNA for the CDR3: TGCGCCAGCAGCCCGACAGGGGAATATGGCTACACCTTC. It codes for CASSPTGEYGYTF. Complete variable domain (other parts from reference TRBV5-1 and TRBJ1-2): KAGVTQTPRYLIKTRGQQVTLSCSPISGHRSVSWYQQTPGQGLQFLFEYFSETQRNKGNFPGRFSGRQFSNSRSEMNVSTLELGDSALYLCASSPTGEYGYTFGSGTRLTVV.

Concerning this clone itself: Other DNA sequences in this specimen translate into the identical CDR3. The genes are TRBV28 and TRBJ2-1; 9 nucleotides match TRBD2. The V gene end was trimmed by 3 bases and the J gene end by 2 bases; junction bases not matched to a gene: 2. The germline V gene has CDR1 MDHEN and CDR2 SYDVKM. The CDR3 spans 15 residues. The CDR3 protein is CASSLAGGPYNEQFF. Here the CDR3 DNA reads TGTGCCAGCAGTTTGGCGGGAGGGCCCTACAATGAGCAGTTCTTC.

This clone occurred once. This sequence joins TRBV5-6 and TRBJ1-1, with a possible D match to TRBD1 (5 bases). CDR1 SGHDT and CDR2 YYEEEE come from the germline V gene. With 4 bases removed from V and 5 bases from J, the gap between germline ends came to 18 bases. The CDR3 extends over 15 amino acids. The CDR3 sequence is CASSNYRSPVTEAFF. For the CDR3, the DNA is TGTGCCAGCAGCAATTACAGGTCACCCGTAACTGAAGCTTTCTTT.

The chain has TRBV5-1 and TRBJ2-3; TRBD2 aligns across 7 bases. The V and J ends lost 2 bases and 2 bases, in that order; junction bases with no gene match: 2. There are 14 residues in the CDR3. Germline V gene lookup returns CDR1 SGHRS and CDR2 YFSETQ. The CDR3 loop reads CASSLLAITDTQYF. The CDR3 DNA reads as TGCGCCAGCAGCTTACTAGCGATCACAGATACGCAGTATTTT.

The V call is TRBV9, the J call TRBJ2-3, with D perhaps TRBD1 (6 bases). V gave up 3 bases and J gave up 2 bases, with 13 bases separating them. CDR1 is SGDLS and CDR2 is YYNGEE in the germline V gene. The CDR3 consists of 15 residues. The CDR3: CASSDRTALTDTQYF. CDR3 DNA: TGTGCCAGCAGCGATAGGACAGCACTCACAGATACGCAGTATTTT.

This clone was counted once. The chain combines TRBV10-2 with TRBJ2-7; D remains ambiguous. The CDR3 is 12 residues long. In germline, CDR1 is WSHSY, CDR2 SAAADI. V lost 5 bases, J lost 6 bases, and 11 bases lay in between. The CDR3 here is CASSPNGGEQYF. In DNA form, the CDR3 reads TGCGCCAGCAGTCCCAACGGTGGCGAGCAGTACTTC.

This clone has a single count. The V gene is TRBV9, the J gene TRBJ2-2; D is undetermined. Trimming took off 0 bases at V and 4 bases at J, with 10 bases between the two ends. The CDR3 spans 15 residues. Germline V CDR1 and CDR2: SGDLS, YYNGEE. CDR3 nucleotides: TGTGCCAGCAGCGTAGGGATGCGGAGCACCGGGGAGCTGTTTTTT. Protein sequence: CASSVGMRSTGELFF.

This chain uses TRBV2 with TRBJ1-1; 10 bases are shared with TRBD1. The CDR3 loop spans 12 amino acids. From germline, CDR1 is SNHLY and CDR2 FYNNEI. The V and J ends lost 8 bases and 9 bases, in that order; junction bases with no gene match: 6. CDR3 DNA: TGTGCCAGCTGTCGGACAGGGGGGCAAGCTTTCTTT. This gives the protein CASCRTGGQAFF.

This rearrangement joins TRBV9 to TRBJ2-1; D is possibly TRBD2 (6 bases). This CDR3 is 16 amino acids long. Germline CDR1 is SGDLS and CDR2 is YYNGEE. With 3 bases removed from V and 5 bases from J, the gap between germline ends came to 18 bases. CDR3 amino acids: CASSARGWQLNNEQFF. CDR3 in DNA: TGTGCCAGCAGCGCCCGGGGGTGGCAACTAAACAATGAGCAGTTCTTC.

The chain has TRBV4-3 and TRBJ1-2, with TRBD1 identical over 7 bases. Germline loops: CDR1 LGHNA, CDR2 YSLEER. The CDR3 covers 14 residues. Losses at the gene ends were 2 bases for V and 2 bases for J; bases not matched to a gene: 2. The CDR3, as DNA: TGCGCCAGCAGCCAATTGGACAGGAACTATGGCTACACCTTC. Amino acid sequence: CASSQLDRNYGYTF.

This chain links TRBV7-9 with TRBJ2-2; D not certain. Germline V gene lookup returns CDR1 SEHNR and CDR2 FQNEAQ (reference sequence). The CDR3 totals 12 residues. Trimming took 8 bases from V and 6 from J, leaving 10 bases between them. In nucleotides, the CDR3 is TGTGCCAGCTTAGGTGTCCCCGGGGAGCTGTTTTTT. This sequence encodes CASLGVPGELFF.

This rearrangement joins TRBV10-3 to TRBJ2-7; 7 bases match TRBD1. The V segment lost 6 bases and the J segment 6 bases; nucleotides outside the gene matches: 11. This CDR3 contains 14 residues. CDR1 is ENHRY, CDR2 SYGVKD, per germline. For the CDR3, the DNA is TGTGCCATCAGCCCCTCGGGACAGTTGGGCGAGCAGTACTTC. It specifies CAISPSGQLGEQYF.

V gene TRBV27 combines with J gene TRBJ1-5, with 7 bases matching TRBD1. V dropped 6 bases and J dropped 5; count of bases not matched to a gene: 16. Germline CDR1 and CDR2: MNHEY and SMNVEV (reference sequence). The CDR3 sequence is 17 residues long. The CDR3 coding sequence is TGTGCCAGCAGCCTCAGGGGAAACAGGGGAAGGTATCAGCCCCAGCATTTT. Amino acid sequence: CASSLRGNRGRYQPQHF.